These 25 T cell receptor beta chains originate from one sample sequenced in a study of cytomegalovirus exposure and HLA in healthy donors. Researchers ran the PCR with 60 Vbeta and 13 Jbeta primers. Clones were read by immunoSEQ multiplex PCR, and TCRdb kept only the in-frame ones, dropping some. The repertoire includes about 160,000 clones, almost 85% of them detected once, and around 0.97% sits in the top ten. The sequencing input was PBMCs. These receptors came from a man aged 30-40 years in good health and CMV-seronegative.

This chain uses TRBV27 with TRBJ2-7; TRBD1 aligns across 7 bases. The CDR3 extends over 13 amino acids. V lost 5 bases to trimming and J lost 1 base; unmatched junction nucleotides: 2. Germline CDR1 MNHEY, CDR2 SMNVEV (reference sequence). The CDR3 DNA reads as TGTGCCAGCAGTCAGGGACAGTCCTACGAGCAGTACTTC. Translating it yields CASSQGQSYEQYF.

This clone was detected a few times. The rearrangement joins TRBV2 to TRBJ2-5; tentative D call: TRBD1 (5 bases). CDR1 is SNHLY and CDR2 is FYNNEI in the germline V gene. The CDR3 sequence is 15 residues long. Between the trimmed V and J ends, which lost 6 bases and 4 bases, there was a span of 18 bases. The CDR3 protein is CASRLDLGVGETQYF. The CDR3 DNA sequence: TGTGCCAGCAGGCTAGACTTAGGGGTGGGAGAGACCCAGTACTTC.

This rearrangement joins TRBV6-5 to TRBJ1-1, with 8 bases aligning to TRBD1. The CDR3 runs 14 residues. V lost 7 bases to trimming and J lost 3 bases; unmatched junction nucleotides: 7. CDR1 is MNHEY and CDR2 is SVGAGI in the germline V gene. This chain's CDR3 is CASILRQGHTEAFF. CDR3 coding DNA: TGTGCCAGCATCCTCAGACAGGGGCACACTGAAGCTTTCTTT.

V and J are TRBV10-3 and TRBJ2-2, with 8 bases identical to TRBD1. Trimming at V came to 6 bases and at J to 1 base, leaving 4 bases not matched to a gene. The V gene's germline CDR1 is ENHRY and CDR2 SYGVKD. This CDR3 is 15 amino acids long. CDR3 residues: CAIRAGTGNTGELFF. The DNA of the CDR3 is TGTGCCATCAGGGCCGGGACAGGGAACACCGGGGAGCTGTTTTTT.

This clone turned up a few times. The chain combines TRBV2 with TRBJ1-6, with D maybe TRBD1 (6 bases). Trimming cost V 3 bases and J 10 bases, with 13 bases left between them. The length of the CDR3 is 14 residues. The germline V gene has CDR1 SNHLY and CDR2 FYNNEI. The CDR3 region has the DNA TGTGCCAGCAGTGAGAGGCAGGGGAACTCACCCCTCCACTTT. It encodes CASSERQGNSPLHF.

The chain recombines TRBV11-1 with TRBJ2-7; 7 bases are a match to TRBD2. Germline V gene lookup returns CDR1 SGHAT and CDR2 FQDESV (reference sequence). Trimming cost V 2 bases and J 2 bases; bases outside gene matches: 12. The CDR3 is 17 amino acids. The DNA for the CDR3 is TGTGCCAGCAGCTTAAGTAGCGGTAGCGGGTATGCCTACGAGCAGTACTTC. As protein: CASSLSSGSGYAYEQYF.

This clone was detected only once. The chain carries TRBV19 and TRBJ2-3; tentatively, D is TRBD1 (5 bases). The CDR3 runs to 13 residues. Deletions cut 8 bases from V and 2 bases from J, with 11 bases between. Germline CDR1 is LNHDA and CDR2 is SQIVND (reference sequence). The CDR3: CASEDRVTDTQYF. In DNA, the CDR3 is TGTGCCAGTGAAGACAGAGTCACAGATACGCAGTATTTT.

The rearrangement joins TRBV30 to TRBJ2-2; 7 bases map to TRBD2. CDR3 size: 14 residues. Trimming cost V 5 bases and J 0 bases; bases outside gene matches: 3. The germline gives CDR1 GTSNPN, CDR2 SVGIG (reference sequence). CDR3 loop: CAWDSGTNTGELFF. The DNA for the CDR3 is TGTGCCTGGGACAGCGGGACGAACACCGGGGAGCTGTTTTTT.

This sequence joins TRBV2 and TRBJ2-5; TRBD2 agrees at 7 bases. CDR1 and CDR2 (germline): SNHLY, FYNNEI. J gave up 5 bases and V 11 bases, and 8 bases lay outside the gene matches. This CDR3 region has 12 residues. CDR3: CAETRLAETQYF. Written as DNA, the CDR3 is TGTGCCGAAACTCGACTAGCTGAGACCCAGTACTTC.

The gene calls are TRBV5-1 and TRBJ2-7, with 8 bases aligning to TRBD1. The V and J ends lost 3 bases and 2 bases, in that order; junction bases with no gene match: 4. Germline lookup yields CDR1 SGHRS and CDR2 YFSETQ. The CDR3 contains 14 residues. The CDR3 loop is CASSSGQGTYEQYF. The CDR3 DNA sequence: TGCGCCAGCAGCTCAGGACAGGGTACCTACGAGCAGTACTTC.

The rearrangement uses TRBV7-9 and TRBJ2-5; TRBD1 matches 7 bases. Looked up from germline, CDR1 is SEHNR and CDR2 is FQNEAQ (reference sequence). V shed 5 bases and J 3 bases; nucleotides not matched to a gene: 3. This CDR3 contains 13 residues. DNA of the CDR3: TGTGCCAGCAGCCCTCAGGGGGAAGAGACCCAGTACTTC. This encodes CASSPQGEETQYF.

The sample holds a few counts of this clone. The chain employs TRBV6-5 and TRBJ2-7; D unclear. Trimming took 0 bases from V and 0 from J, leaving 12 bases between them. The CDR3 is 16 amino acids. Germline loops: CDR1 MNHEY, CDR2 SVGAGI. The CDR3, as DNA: TGTGCCAGCAGTTACTCGACTGGAATACGCTCCTACGAGCAGTACTTC. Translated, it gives CASSYSTGIRSYEQYF.

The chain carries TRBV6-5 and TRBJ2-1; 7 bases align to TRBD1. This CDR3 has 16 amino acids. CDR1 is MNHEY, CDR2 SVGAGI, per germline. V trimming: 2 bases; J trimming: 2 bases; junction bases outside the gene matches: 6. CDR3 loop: CASSYRGTVPYNEQFF. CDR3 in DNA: TGTGCCAGCAGTTACCGTGGGACAGTCCCCTACAATGAGCAGTTCTTC.

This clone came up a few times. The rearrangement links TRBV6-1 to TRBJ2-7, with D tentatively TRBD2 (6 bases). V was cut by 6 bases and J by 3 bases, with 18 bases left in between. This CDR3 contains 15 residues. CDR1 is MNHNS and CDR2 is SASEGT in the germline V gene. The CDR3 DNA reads TGTGCCAGCAGCGAAATAGCCGGGACTGTCTACGAGCAGTACTTC. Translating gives CASSEIAGTVYEQYF.

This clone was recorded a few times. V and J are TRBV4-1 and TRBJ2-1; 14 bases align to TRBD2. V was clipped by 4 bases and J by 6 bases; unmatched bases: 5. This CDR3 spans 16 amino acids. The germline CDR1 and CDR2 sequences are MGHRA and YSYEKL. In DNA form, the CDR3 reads TGCGCCAGCAGCCTTCTCGGGACTAGCGGGAGCAATGAGCAGTTCTTC. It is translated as CASSLLGTSGSNEQFF.

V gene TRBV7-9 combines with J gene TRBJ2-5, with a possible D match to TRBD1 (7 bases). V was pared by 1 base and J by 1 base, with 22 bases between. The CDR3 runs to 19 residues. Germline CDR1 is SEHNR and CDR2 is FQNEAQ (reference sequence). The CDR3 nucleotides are TGTGCCAGCAGCTTAGGTGGGGGGACAGTATTGGGCCCCCAAGAGACCCAGTACTTC. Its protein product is CASSLGGGTVLGPQETQYF.

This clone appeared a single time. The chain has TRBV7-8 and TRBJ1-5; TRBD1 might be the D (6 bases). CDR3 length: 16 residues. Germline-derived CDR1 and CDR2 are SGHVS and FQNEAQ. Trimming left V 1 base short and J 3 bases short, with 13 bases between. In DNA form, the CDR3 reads TGTGCCAGCAGCTTAGGAAATACAGGGATCAATCAGCCCCAGCATTTT. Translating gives CASSLGNTGINQPQHF.

The CDR3 DNA follows: TGTGCCAGCAGCTTAGAAGACAGGTTGAACACTGAAGCTTTCTTT. Its protein product is CASSLEDRLNTEAFF. The chain is built from TRBV7-2 and TRBJ1-1; possibly TRBD1 for D (6 bases). Germline loops: CDR1 SGHTA, CDR2 FQGNSA. V lost 1 base and J lost 0, with 9 bases in between. The CDR3 has 15 residues.

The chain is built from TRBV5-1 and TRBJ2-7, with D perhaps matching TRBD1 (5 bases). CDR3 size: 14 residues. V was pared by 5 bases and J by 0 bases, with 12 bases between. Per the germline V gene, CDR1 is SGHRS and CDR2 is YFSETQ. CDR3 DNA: TGCGCCAGCAGAGGGCAGGGCTTCTCCTACGAGCAGTACTTC. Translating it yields CASRGQGFSYEQYF.

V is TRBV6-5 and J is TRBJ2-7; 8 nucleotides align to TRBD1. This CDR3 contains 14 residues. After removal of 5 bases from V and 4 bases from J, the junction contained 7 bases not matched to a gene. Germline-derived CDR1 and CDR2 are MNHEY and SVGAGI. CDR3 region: CASSLDRVGYEQYF. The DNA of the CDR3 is TGTGCCAGCAGTCTGGACAGGGTCGGGTACGAGCAGTACTTC.

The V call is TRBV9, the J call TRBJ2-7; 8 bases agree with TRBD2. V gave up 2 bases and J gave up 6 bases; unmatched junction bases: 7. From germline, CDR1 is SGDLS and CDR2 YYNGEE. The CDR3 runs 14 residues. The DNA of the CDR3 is TGTGCCAGCAGCGTGGACTTACTAGCGGTCGAGCAGTACTTC. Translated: CASSVDLLAVEQYF.

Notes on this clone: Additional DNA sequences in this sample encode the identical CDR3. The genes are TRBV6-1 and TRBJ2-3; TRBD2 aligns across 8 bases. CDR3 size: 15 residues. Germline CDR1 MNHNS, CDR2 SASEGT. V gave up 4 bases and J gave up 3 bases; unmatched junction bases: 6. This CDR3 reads CASSGLAGGTDTQYF. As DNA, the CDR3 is TGTGCCAGCAGTGGGCTCGCGGGGGGAACAGATACGCAGTATTTT.

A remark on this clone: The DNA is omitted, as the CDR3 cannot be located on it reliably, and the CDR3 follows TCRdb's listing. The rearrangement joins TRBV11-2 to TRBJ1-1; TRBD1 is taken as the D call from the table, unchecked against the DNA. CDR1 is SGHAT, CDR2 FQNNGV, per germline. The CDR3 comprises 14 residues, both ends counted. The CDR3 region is CASSSSDRNTEAFF.

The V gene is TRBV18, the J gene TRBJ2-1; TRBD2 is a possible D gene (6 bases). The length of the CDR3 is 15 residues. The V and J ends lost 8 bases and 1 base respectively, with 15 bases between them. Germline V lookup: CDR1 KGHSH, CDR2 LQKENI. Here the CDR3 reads CASGNSGPSYNEQFF. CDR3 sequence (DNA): TGTGCCAGCGGCAATAGCGGACCTTCCTACAATGAGCAGTTCTTC.

CDR3 in amino acids: CATSIGDYGSYEQYF. DNA for the CDR3: TGTGCCACCAGCATTGGGGACTATGGGAGCTACGAGCAGTACTTC. The rearrangement joins TRBV15 to TRBJ2-7; 7 nucleotides match TRBD2. CDR1 LNHNV and CDR2 YYDKDF come from the germline V gene (reference sequence). J was trimmed by 3 bases and V by 4 bases; bases with no gene match: 9. The CDR3 covers 15 residues.